These T cell receptor beta chains were read from a single sample in a study of PD-1 blockade in classical Hodgkin lymphoma. Method: immunoSEQ multiplex PCR; TCRdb's copy keeps in-frame clones and lacks some. In the table there are 43,000 or so clones, almost 90% of which are singletons. Sequences were derived from peripheral blood mononuclear cells (PBMCs), sampled at baseline. The receptors were sampled from a human donor with classical Hodgkin lymphoma. The CDR3 runs from the conserved cysteine through the conserved F or W. Each record gives: D gene, V gene, J gene, clone size, CDR3 protein, CDR3 DNA. A D gene is named only where the DNA matches it firmly. A clone size is listed for some rows: how often the clone was seen (once, few, many), or a class if it is expanded.

.	TRBV19	TRBJ2-7	.	CASSMGRQNEQYF	TGTGCCAGTAGTATGGGGCGACAGAACGAGCAGTACTTC
TRBD2	TRBV5-1	TRBJ2-3	.	CASSAGLAGRFLTDTQYF	TGCGCCAGCAGCGCCGGACTAGCGGGCCGGTTCCTCACAGATACGCAGTATTTT
.	TRBV19	TRBJ1-1	.	CASSGHTGTEAFF	TGTGCCAGTAGTGGCCACACGGGCACTGAAGCTTTCTTT
.	TRBV5-1	TRBJ1-1	.	CASSTRDKSEAFF	TGCGCCAGCAGCACCCGGGACAAATCTGAAGCTTTCTTT
.	TRBV25-1	TRBJ1-1	once	CASSEWGGTEAFF	TGTGCCAGCAGTGAATGGGGGGGCACTGAAGCTTTCTTT
.	TRBV5-4	TRBJ2-6	.	CASSLRAPGANVLTF	TGTGCCAGCAGCCTCAGGGCTCCTGGGGCCAACGTCCTGACTTTC
.	TRBV9	TRBJ2-3	.	CASSVGGRDTQYF	TGTGCCAGCAGCGTTGGGGGAAGGGATACGCAGTATTTT
.	TRBV2	TRBJ2-3	.	CASSEFGMAQTDTQYF	TGTGCCAGCAGTGAATTCGGCATGGCCCAAACAGATACGCAGTATTTT
TRBD1	TRBV4-1	TRBJ1-4	.	CASSQGLGTGDKGKLFF	TGCGCCAGCAGCCAAGGGCTTGGGACAGGGGATAAGGGAAAACTGTTTTTT
.	TRBV5-4	TRBJ2-5	.	CASSFGDPGTQYF	TGTGCCAGCAGCTTTGGGGATCCGGGGACCCAGTACTTC
.	TRBV28	TRBJ1-2	.	CASSLKLRDYGYTF	TGTGCCAGCAGTCTCAAACTGAGGGACTATGGCTACACCTTC
TRBD1	TRBV7-3	TRBJ2-4	.	CASSLYSPQVGGTGTRKNIQYF	TGTGCCAGCAGCTTATATTCTCCCCAGGTTGGGGGGACAGGAACGAGAAAAAACATTCAGTACTTC
TRBD2	TRBV27	TRBJ2-7	once	CASSPGTSGNEQYF	TGTGCCAGCAGTCCCGGGACTAGCGGCAACGAGCAGTACTTC
TRBD1	TRBV28	TRBJ2-5	.	CAGRRQGQETQYF	TGTGCCGGACGAAGACAGGGACAAGAGACCCAGTACTTC
.	TRBV6-1	TRBJ1-6	.	CASSESGDYNSPLHF	TGTGCCAGCAGCGAATCGGGAGACTATAATTCACCCCTCCACTTT
.	TRBV9	TRBJ2-3	.	CASSPRGALYDTQYF	TGTGCCAGCAGCCCCCGGGGCGCACTCTACGATACGCAGTATTTT
.	TRBV27	TRBJ2-2	once	CASSFRRNTGELFF	TGTGCCAGCAGTTTCAGGAGGAACACCGGGGAGCTGTTTTTT
.	TRBV27	TRBJ2-5	.	CASSYGGLETQYF	TGTGCCAGCAGTTATGGGGGGCTAGAGACCCAGTACTTC
.	TRBV6-5	TRBJ2-3	.	CASSRGDTQYF	TGTGCCAGCTCAAGGGGAGATACGCAGTATTTT
.	TRBV7-9	TRBJ2-5	.	CASSVIADQETQYF	TGTGCCAGCAGCGTTATAGCGGATCAAGAGACCCAGTACTTC
TRBD1	TRBV19	TRBJ1-5	.	CASSIGQGRVQPQHF	TGTGCCAGTAGTATAGGACAGGGGAGGGTTCAGCCCCAGCATTTT
TRBD1	TRBV7-2	TRBJ2-7	.	CASSASGQVISYEQYF	TGTGCCAGCAGCGCCAGCGGACAGGTTATCTCCTACGAGCAGTACTTC
.	TRBV4-3	TRBJ2-7	.	CASSQDLGQGEYEQYF	TGCGCCAGCAGCCAAGATTTGGGGCAGGGAGAATACGAGCAGTACTTC
TRBD1	TRBV6-6	TRBJ2-1	.	CATNRGPRVNEQFF	TGTGCCACCAATAGGGGGCCTCGGGTAAATGAGCAGTTCTTC
.	TRBV19	TRBJ1-5	.	CASTIDRLNQPQHF	TGTGCCAGTACCATAGACAGGCTTAATCAGCCCCAGCATTTT
.	TRBV27	TRBJ2-3	.	CAIPSQAPSTDTQYF	TGTGCCATCCCAAGTCAGGCCCCTAGCACAGATACGCAGTATTTT
TRBD1	TRBV6-4	TRBJ1-2	.	CASRSDRGDYGYTF	TGTGCCAGCAGATCGGACAGGGGGGACTATGGCTACACCTTC
TRBD1	TRBV2	TRBJ2-1	.	CASSRTGDPNEQFF	TGTGCCAGCAGCCGGACAGGGGACCCCAATGAGCAGTTCTTC
.	TRBV7-6	TRBJ2-2	.	CASSGGPNTGELFF	TGTGCCAGCAGCGGGGGGCCGAACACCGGGGAGCTGTTTTTT
.	TRBV2	TRBJ2-1	.	CASSEDQDPLWEQFF	TGTGCCAGCAGTGAAGATCAGGACCCCTTATGGGAGCAGTTCTTC
.	TRBV10-3	TRBJ1-4	once	CATGSEPNEKLFF	TGTGCCACAGGGTCGGAGCCTAATGAAAAACTGTTTTTT
TRBD1	TRBV5-6	TRBJ1-5	.	CASSLLTWGTVSNQPQHF	TGTGCCAGCAGCTTACTAACCTGGGGGACAGTTAGCAATCAGCCCCAGCATTTT
.	TRBV6-5	TRBJ1-2	medium-sized	CASLEAGYGYTF	TGTGCCAGCTTAGAGGCAGGGTATGGCTACACCTTC
.	TRBV7-8	TRBJ2-1	.	CASSRVSEQFF	TGTGCCAGCAGCCGTGTTAGTGAGCAGTTCTTC
.	TRBV27	TRBJ2-7	.	CASSFRRAYEQYF	TGTGCCAGCAGTTTCCGTCGGGCCTACGAGCAGTACTTC
TRBD1	TRBV28	TRBJ2-7	.	CASSAGTGVYYEQYF	TGTGCCAGCAGCGCCGGGACAGGGGTCTACTACGAGCAGTACTTC
TRBD2	TRBV4-1	TRBJ2-3	.	CASSQDSPAGGLPDTQYF	TGCGCCAGCAGCCAAGATAGCCCAGCGGGGGGGCTCCCAGATACGCAGTATTTT
.	TRBV6-1	TRBJ2-7	.	CASFTRQASYEQYF	TGTGCCAGCTTCACCAGACAGGCTTCCTACGAGCAGTACTTC
TRBD2	TRBV11-1	TRBJ2-3	.	CASSLGGGASDTQYF	TGTGCCAGCAGCTTAGGCGGGGGGGCCTCAGATACGCAGTATTTT
.	TRBV5-1	TRBJ2-1	.	CASSLASGPNEQFF	TGCGCCAGCAGCTTGGCCTCGGGTCCGAATGAGCAGTTCTTC
.	TRBV7-3	TRBJ2-3	.	CASSQSTDTQYF	TGTGCCAGCAGCCAGAGCACAGATACGCAGTATTTT
TRBD1	TRBV27	TRBJ1-2	few	CATSGTGAFNYGYTF	TGTGCCACCTCTGGGACAGGGGCTTTTAACTATGGCTACACCTTC
TRBD1	TRBV7-9	TRBJ1-2	.	CASSFRIQGDNYGYTF	TGTGCCAGCAGCTTCAGGATACAGGGGGATAACTATGGCTACACCTTC
.	TRBV5-1	TRBJ2-5	once	CASRDGIQETQYF	TGCGCCAGCAGAGACGGAATCCAAGAGACCCAGTACTTC
.	TRBV19	TRBJ1-5	.	CASSIDGHQPQHF	TGTGCCAGTAGTATAGACGGCCATCAGCCCCAGCATTTT
.	TRBV2	TRBJ2-5	.	CASSKGGSEEAQYF	TGTGCCAGCAGTAAGGGGGGTAGTGAGGAGGCCCAGTACTTC
.	TRBV5-4	TRBJ2-3	.	CASRDQGTDTQYF	TGTGCCAGCAGGGATCAGGGCACAGATACGCAGTATTTT